This T cell receptor (beta chain) was captured by sequencing in a study of T cell changes during pregnancy in multiple sclerosis. Germline CDR1 reads SQVTM; CDR2 reads ANQGSEA. With 7 bases clipped from V and 3 bases from J, the junction kept 6 bases outside the gene matches. The CDR3 extends over 13 amino acids. TCRdb's copy holds only in-frame clones and misses some; the assay was immunoSEQ multiplex PCR. The sample has about 38,000 clones, almost 90% seen once. This chain uses TRBV29-1 with TRBJ2-1, with 7 positions matching TRBD2. The clonotype was recovered from a female donor with multiple sclerosis, enrolled in a pregnancy study. Sequenced here: CD4+ T cells from peripheral blood mononuclear cells, sampled in the second trimester of pregnancy. CDR3: CSAGDYRYNEQFF. The CDR3 DNA reads as TGCAGCGCCGGGGACTACCGCTACAATGAGCAGTTCTTC.